This entry lists 2 T cell receptor beta chains sequenced from one sample in a study of OX40 agonist ivuxolimab in advanced cancers. TCRdb's table, derived via immunoSEQ multiplex PCR, lists solely in-frame clones and lacks some. The data hold some 98,000 clones, with about four fifths observed a single time. Sequencing used CD4+ or CD8+ T cells sorted from blood, obtained in a trial of the OX40 agonist ivuxolimab. The receptors were sampled from an adult with an advanced solid tumor such as melanoma, head and neck, liver or kidney cancer.

This chain uses TRBV4-2 with TRBJ2-3; 9 positions agree with TRBD2. The CDR3 runs to 16 residues. The J segment lost 0 bases and the V segment lost 7 bases, leaving 8 bases of the junction unmatched. Germline V gene lookup returns CDR1 LGHNA and CDR2 YNFKEQ. The CDR3 DNA reads TGTGCCAGCAAGTCCACTAGCGGGCGTAGCACAGATACGCAGTATTTT. As protein: CASKSTSGRSTDTQYF.

CDR3: CASSARYNEQFF. CDR3 in DNA: TGTGCCAGCAGTGCTAGATACAATGAGCAGTTCTTC. The genes are TRBV2 and TRBJ2-1; no definite D call. The CDR3 has 12 amino acids. V gave up 4 bases and J gave up 4 bases, with 5 bases separating them. Germline-derived CDR1 and CDR2 are SNHLY and FYNNEI.